Presented here are 21 T cell receptor beta chains from one specimen sequenced in a study of blood T cell repertoires in COVID-19. Libraries were prepared by immunoSEQ multiplex PCR; TCRdb keeps only in-frame clonotypes and omits some of them. The sample has 250,000 to 300,000 clones, approximately 84% seen once. Sequencing was done on a sample of PBMCs or T cells enriched from blood (not recorded which). Receptor source: a man aged 18 to 30 who had recovered from COVID-19.

J is TRBJ2-7 and V is TRBV7-9; the D gene is possibly TRBD1 (6 bases). Looked up from germline, CDR1 is SEHNR and CDR2 is FQNEAQ (reference sequence). V lost 1 base and J 0 bases, leaving 7 bases between the germline ends. The CDR3 loop spans 14 amino acids. For the CDR3, the DNA is TGTGCCAGCAGCTTAGGGACAGTCTCCTACGAGCAGTACTTC. As protein: CASSLGTVSYEQYF. Variable domain in full (rest from reference TRBV7-9 and TRBJ2-7): DTGVSQNPRHKITKRGQNVTFRCDPISEHNRLYWYRQTLGQGPEFLTYFQNEAQLEKSRLLSDRFSAERPKGSFSTLEIQRTEQGDSAMYLCASSLGTVSYEQYFGPGTRLTVT.

This chain connects TRBV7-2 to TRBJ1-4, with TRBD1 identical over 7 bases. The CDR3 sequence is 15 residues long. The trim removed 5 bases at V and 10 bases at J, leaving 13 bases unmatched. The germline gives CDR1 SGHTA, CDR2 FQGNSA. The CDR3 coding sequence is TGTGCCAGCAGCGACGAACAGGGGAGAAGAAGAAAACTGTTTTTT. Translation gives CASSDEQGRRRKLFF. The variable domain in full, with the rest retrieved from reference TRBV7-2 and TRBJ1-4, is GAGVSQSPSNKVTEKGKDVELRCDPISGHTALYWYRQSLGQGLEFLIYFQGNSAPDKSGLPSDRFSAERTGGSVSTLTIQRTQQEDSAVYLCASSDEQGRRRKLFFGSGTQLSVL.

CDR3 sequence (DNA): TGTGCTAGTGGTTTGGTTAGCAGGGGCTGGAACACTGAAGCTTTCTTT. Its protein product is CASGLVSRGWNTEAFF. This chain uses TRBV12-5 with TRBJ1-1; tentatively, D is TRBD1 (6 bases). Trimming cost V 0 bases and J 1 base, with 12 bases left between them. This CDR3 spans 16 amino acids. Germline CDR1 LGHNT, CDR2 FRNRAP.

The V gene is TRBV19, the J gene TRBJ2-5, with 8 bases identical to TRBD1. The CDR3 extends over 14 amino acids. Germline values: CDR1 LNHDA, CDR2 SQIVND (reference sequence). V was clipped by 5 bases and J by 5 bases; unmatched bases: 7. The CDR3 loop reads CASSRQGAWETQYF. CDR3 DNA sequence: TGTGCCAGTAGTCGGCAGGGGGCGTGGGAGACCCAGTACTTC.

The chain joins TRBV18 to TRBJ2-1; 12 positions agree with TRBD2. CDR3 length equals 15 residues. Germline V gives CDR1 KGHSH, CDR2 LQKENI. V dropped 6 bases and J dropped 6; count of bases not matched to a gene: 6. For the CDR3, the DNA is TGTGCCAGCTCCCTAGCGGGAGGGGCCATCAATGAGCAGTTCTTC. Amino acid sequence: CASSLAGGAINEQFF.

The rearrangement uses TRBV23-1 and TRBJ1-6; TRBD1 might be the D (5 bases). TRBV23-1 is an ORF, with its function uncertain. There are 14 residues in the CDR3. The V gene lost 4 bases and the J gene lost 8 bases, with 12 bases spanning the gap. CDR3 DNA sequence: TGCGCCAGCAGTCCCCCAGGGTCTGATTCACCCCTCCACTTT. Translated, it gives CASSPPGSDSPLHF.

The V call is TRBV25-1, the J call TRBJ2-7; D is perhaps TRBD2 (6 bases). Germline assignment: CDR1 MGHDK and CDR2 SYGVNS. The ends were cut back, 6 bases at V and 2 bases at J, with 11 bases in the middle. The CDR3 sequence is 13 residues long. CDR3 amino acids: CASSFSGPYEQYF. Written as DNA, the CDR3 is TGTGCCAGCAGCTTTAGCGGACCCTACGAGCAGTACTTC.

This chain links TRBV27 with TRBJ2-1; 8 nucleotides agree with TRBD2. Per germline, CDR1 MNHEY and CDR2 SMNVEV (reference sequence). CDR3 length: 15 amino acids. V shed 0 bases, J shed 4 bases, and the junction held 2 bases outside the gene matches. Written as DNA, the CDR3 is TGTGCCAGCAGTTTATCGGGACTAGGATACAATGAGCAGTTCTTC. Its translation is CASSLSGLGYNEQFF.

This chain connects TRBV5-5 to TRBJ2-6, with D unclear. The ends were cut back, 4 bases at V and 0 bases at J, with 14 bases in the middle. CDR3 length equals 17 residues. Germline CDR1 and CDR2: SGHKS and YYEKEE (reference sequence). The CDR3 sequence: CASSHAPPGSGANVLTF. The DNA of the CDR3 is TGTGCCAGCAGCCATGCCCCTCCGGGCTCTGGGGCCAACGTCCTGACTTTC.

The CDR3 DNA sequence: TGTGCCTCGATAAAACAGGGGGGCTCCTACGAGCAGTACTTC. This codes for CASIKQGGSYEQYF. The J gene is TRBJ2-7, the V gene TRBV30; 8 bases are shared with TRBD1. CDR3 length: 14 amino acids. Germline V gene lookup returns CDR1 GTSNPN and CDR2 SVGIG (reference sequence). The ends lost 7 bases at V and 0 bases at J; junction bases unmatched: 8.

J is TRBJ2-3 and V is TRBV24-1, with 11 bases identical to TRBD2. This CDR3 region has 16 residues. V lost 1 base, J lost 2 bases, and 1 base stayed unmatched. Germline loops: CDR1 KGHDR, CDR2 SFDVKD. CDR3 amino acids: CATSDFSGGATDTQYF. Here the CDR3 DNA reads TGTGCCACCAGTGATTTTAGCGGGGGGGCCACAGATACGCAGTATTTT.

The chain joins TRBV18 to TRBJ1-2; TRBD1 might be the D (6 bases). V was clipped by 5 bases and J by 3 bases, with 16 bases between them. The V gene's germline CDR1 is KGHSH and CDR2 LQKENI. The length of the CDR3 is 15 residues. The CDR3 region has the DNA TGTGCCAGCTCAGATGGGGCAGGGGATCACTATGGCTACACCTTC. Translating gives CASSDGAGDHYGYTF.

The gene calls are TRBV6-5 and TRBJ1-1, with D unclear. This CDR3 has 15 residues. Trimming stripped 3 bases from V and 3 bases from J, with 14 bases between. Germline-derived CDR1 and CDR2 are MNHEY and SVGAGI. The CDR3 DNA sequence: TGTGCCAGCAGTTATACGACCGGGGAGGACACTGAAGCTTTCTTT. It translates to CASSYTTGEDTEAFF.

This clone appeared a few times. V is TRBV6-5 and J is TRBJ2-1; TRBD1 is a possible D gene (6 bases). In germline, CDR1 is MNHEY, CDR2 SVGAGI. CDR3 length equals 13 residues. Trimming took off 6 bases at V and 4 bases at J, with 10 bases between the two ends. CDR3 DNA sequence: TGTGCCAGCAGCAACGGACAGTACAATGAGCAGTTCTTC. Translating gives CASSNGQYNEQFF.

The J gene is TRBJ1-6, the V gene TRBV5-6; TRBD1 might be the D (6 bases). This CDR3 is 18 amino acids long. V lost 6 bases, J lost 8 bases, and 27 bases lay in between. Germline V gene data show CDR1 as SGHDT and CDR2 as YYEEEE. The CDR3 DNA follows: TGTGCCAGCACCGAAAAGTCGGCCTCGCGCAGGGGTTATTCACCCCTCCACTTT. This translates into CASTEKSASRRGYSPLHF.

This clone has just a few counts. This rearrangement joins TRBV12-3 or TRBV12-4 to TRBJ1-2; perhaps TRBD1 as D (6 bases). V lost 6 bases and J lost 8, with 16 bases in between. The CDR3 runs 13 residues. CDR3 DNA: TGTGCCAGCAGCCTAACAGGGTATCGGGGCTACACCTTC. Protein sequence: CASSLTGYRGYTF.

This clone appeared a single time. J is TRBJ2-1 and V is TRBV7-9; D is unclear. Germline CDR1 is SEHNR and CDR2 is FQNEAQ (reference sequence). V was cut by 5 bases and J by 10 bases, with 9 bases left in between. CDR3 length: 11 residues. The CDR3 DNA is TGTGCCAGCAGCCCGGCGGAAGAGCAGTTCTTC. This gives the protein CASSPAEEQFF.

The rearrangement joins TRBV3-1 (or the pseudogene TRBV3-2) to TRBJ1-1; no clear D gene. The CDR3 consists of 12 residues. Germline CDR1 reads LGHDT; CDR2 reads YNNKEL (reference sequence). Trimming took off 0 bases at V and 8 bases at J, with 7 bases between the two ends. The CDR3 reads CASSQESSEAFF. CDR3 nucleotide sequence: TGTGCCAGCAGCCAAGAGTCGAGCGAAGCTTTCTTT.

The chain employs TRBV7-2 and TRBJ2-1; D is undetermined. Germline V gives CDR1 SGHTA, CDR2 FQGNSA. CDR3 length: 14 residues. Trimming stripped 0 bases from V and 4 bases from J, with 7 bases between. In nucleotides, the CDR3 is TGTGCCAGCAGCTTAGCCCCTAAGTACAATGAGCAGTTCTTC. Protein sequence: CASSLAPKYNEQFF.

This rearrangement joins TRBV19 to TRBJ1-5, with D tentatively TRBD1 (6 bases). The CDR3 spans 19 residues. CDR1 is LNHDA and CDR2 is SQIVND in the germline V gene (reference sequence). Between the trimmed V and J ends, which lost 2 bases and 2 bases, there was a span of 22 bases. As DNA, the CDR3 is TGTGCCAGTAGTATAAGATTTAGTACAGGGAAAGAAGGCAATCAGCCCCAGCATTTT. This sequence encodes CASSIRFSTGKEGNQPQHF.

Concerning this clone itself: Mismatch with germline at one junction end may stem from a read error. V is TRBV7-7 and J is TRBJ2-1; TRBD2 might be the D (6 bases). This CDR3 spans 14 amino acids. CDR1 SSHAT and CDR2 FNYEAQ come from the germline V gene (reference sequence). Written as DNA, the CDR3 is TGTGCTAGCAGCCCAAGCGCGGGGTGGAATGAGCAGTTCTTC. Its protein product is CASSPSAGWNEQFF.